A single T cell receptor beta chain is shown here with its context. Its antigen is as yet unknown. This sample is drawn from a study of shared clonotypes between healthy human individuals. Study in general: Donor composition was a couple of women and three men, aged 18 to 49. Study observations and caveats: In this cohort, only blood was sampled, and tissue repertoires likely differ. It was anticipated that sequencing depth would influence how many clonotypes donors shared.

CD45RO negativity and positive selection for CCR7 defined naive CD8 cells, a population that excluded terminally differentiated effector memory CD45RA+ cells. Germline trimming cut 0 bases from V and 1 base from J; bases unmatched to any gene: 12. Germline CDR1 is SQVTM and CDR2 is ANQGSEA. The CDR3 is 18 residues long. The assay used deep level. Repertoires were generated with immunoSEQ multiplex PCR, while TCRdb's copy carries only in-frame clones and drops some. This sample has 700,000 to 950,000 clones, with approximately 96% found just once. The origin of this receptor is a man aged 30-40 years in good health. Sequencing was done on a sample of naive CD8+ T cells sorted from blood. This chain joins TRBV29-1 and TRBJ2-3; 8 bases align to TRBD2. CDR3 DNA: TGCAGCGTTGAAGATCCAATCCGATTGACTAGCGGCACAGATACGCAGTATTTT. Amino acids: CSVEDPIRLTSGTDTQYF.